The clone carrying this T cell receptor (beta chain) was seen ten or more times. Its target is unknown. The data originate from a study of early T cells in non-severe SARS-CoV-2 infection. Study context: Sequencing used unsorted whole-blood bulk RNA, so chains lack pairing.

Study results and caveats: VDJdb-based matching was biased toward anti-spike CD8 responses and missed private and CD4 specificities.

Tagging with unique molecular identifiers was applied to individual cDNA molecules. TCRdb passed the 5' RACE reads through MiXCR, listing each CDR3 protein once. The sample has approximately 18,000 distinct CDR3 sequences; about 5% are singletons. Per the germline V gene, CDR1 is DFQATT and CDR2 is SNEGSKA (reference sequence). The V gene end was trimmed by 5 bases and the J gene end by 8 bases; junction bases not matched to a gene: 12. The CDR3 consists of 14 residues. This TCR derives from an adult who was a healthcare worker with PCR-confirmed SARS-CoV-2 infection or an uninfected control (not recorded which). The chain is built from TRBV20-1 and TRBJ2-1; TRBD1 matches at 7 bases. The sample consisted of whole blood. The CDR3 loop is CSAQTGSHWDEQFF. CDR3 coding DNA: TGCAGTGCTCAGACAGGGTCCCATTGGGATGAGCAGTTCTTC.